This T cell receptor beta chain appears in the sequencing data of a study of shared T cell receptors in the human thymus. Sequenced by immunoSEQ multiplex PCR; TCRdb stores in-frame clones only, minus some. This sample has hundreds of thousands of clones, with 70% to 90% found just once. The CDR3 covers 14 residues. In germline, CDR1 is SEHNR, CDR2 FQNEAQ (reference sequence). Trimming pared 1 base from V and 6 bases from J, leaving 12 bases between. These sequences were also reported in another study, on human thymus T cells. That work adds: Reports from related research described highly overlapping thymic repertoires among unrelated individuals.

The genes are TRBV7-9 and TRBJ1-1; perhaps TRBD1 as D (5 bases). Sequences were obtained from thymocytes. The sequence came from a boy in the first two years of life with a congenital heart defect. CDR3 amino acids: CASSLGDSYPEAFF. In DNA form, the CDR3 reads TGTGCCAGCAGCTTAGGTGACAGCTACCCTGAAGCTTTCTTT.